These 5 T cell receptor beta chains were sequenced from one sample in a study of CD8 T cells in Susac syndrome. An input of about 0.5 to 1 ug of RNA was subjected to reverse transcription using random hexamers. TCRdb independently ran MiXCR on the immunoSEQ multiplex PCR reads; one entry per CDR3 protein. The sample holds over 95,000 distinct CDR3 sequences, around 93% seen once. The specimen sequenced was CD8+ T cells from PBMCs. The source is a human donor in good health.

DNA of the CDR3: TGCAGTGCTTCCACGGCAGAGCAGTACTTC. Amino acids: CSASTAEQYF. The gene calls are TRBV20-1 and TRBJ2-7, with no clear D. In germline, CDR1 is DFQATT, CDR2 SNEGSKA (reference sequence). The CDR3 has 10 amino acids. Trimming took off 5 bases at V and 7 bases at J, with 9 bases between the two ends.

V and J are TRBV7-6 and TRBJ2-1; 14 bases agree with TRBD2. Per germline, CDR1 SGHVS and CDR2 FNYEAQ. V was pared by 1 base and J by 7 bases, with 6 bases of the junction left unmatched. The CDR3 extends over 17 amino acids. Here the CDR3 DNA reads TGTGCCAGCAGCTTAGTTATCCGGACTAGCGGGAGGAATGAGCAGTTCTTC. The encoded protein is CASSLVIRTSGRNEQFF.

This chain joins TRBV11-2 and TRBJ2-3; 12 bases match TRBD2. The trim removed 5 bases at V and 6 bases at J, leaving 6 bases unmatched. The CDR3 runs to 15 residues. Germline CDR1 SGHAT, CDR2 FQNNGV. The CDR3 region has the DNA TGTGCCAGCAGCCACACCCTAGCGGGAGGGGATACGCAGTATTTT. It is translated as CASSHTLAGGDTQYF.

The chain couples TRBV20-1 to TRBJ1-5; D remains ambiguous. From germline, CDR1 is DFQATT and CDR2 SNEGSKA (reference sequence). Trimming took 3 bases from V and 1 from J, leaving 4 bases between them. This CDR3 spans 12 amino acids. The CDR3 DNA reads as TGCAGTGCTAGTAGCAGCAATCAGCCCCAGCATTTT. This translates into CSASSSNQPQHF.

The gene calls are TRBV24-1 and TRBJ2-2, with D possibly being TRBD2 (6 bases). Germline CDR1 reads KGHDR; CDR2 reads SFDVKD. V shed 5 bases and J shed 4 bases, with 10 bases lying between them. The CDR3 spans 14 residues. In DNA, the CDR3 is TGTGCCACCAGTGCCTTGGGGGGCACCGGGGAGCTGTTTTTT. Protein: CATSALGGTGELFF.